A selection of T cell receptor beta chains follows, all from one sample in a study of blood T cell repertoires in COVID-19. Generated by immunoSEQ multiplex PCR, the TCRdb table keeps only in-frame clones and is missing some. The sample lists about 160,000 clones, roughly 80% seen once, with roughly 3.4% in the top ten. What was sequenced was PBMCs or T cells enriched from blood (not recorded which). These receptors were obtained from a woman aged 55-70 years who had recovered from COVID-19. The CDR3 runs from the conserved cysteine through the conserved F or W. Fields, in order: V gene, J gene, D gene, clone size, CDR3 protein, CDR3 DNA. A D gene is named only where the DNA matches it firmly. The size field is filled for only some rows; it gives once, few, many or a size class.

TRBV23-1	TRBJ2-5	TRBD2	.	CASSQSRAGGWRTQYF	TGCGCCAGCAGTCAATCGCGAGCGGGGGGTTGGAGGACCCAGTACTTC
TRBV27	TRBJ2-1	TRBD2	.	CASSPRTSRVGFF	TGTGCCAGCAGCCCGAGGACTAGCCGCGTGGGGTTCTTC
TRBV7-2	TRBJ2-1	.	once	CASSLNSGESNEQFF	TGTGCCAGCAGCTTAAACTCCGGGGAATCCAATGAGCAGTTCTTC
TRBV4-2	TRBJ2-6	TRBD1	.	CASSQGDRDSGANVLTF	TGTGCCAGCAGCCAAGGCGACAGGGACTCTGGGGCCAACGTCCTGACTTTC
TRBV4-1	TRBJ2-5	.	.	CASSQDRPSAETQYF	TGCGCCAGCAGCCAAGATCGGCCTAGCGCGGAGACCCAGTACTTC
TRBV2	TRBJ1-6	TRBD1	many	CASRETGSSYNSPLHF	TGTGCCAGCAGGGAGACAGGGAGCTCCTATAATTCACCCCTCCACTTT
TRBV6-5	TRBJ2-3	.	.	CASSSDGGSTDTQYF	TGTGCCAGCAGTTCCGACGGGGGTAGCACAGATACGCAGTATTTT
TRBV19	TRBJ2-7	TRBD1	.	CASSIGRQGKYEQYF	TGTGCCAGTAGTATTGGCCGACAGGGTAAATACGAGCAGTACTTC
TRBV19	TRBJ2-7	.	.	CASSADSGYEQYF	TGTGCCAGTAGTGCAGATAGCGGTTACGAGCAGTACTTC
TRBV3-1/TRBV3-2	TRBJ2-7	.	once	CASSQLGEVAEQYF	TGTGCCAGCAGCCAGTTGGGAGAGGTTGCCGAGCAGTACTTC
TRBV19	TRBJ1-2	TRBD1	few	CASKTGLGGYTF	TGTGCCAGTAAGACAGGGCTCGGTGGCTACACCTTC
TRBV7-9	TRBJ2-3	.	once	CASSLEPHGGIRTDTQYF	TGTGCCAGCAGCTTAGAACCTCATGGGGGGATTAGGACAGATACGCAGTATTTT
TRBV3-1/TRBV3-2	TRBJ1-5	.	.	CASSQDWQGNQPQHF	TGTGCCAGCAGCCAAGATTGGCAGGGCAATCAGCCCCAGCATTTT
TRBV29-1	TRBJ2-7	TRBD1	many	CSARQGAREQYF	TGCAGCGCCAGACAGGGGGCAAGGGAGCAGTACTTC
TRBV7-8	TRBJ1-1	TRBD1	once	CASSPAGTGVRAFF	TGTGCCAGCAGCCCAGCGGGGACAGGGGTTCGAGCTTTCTTT
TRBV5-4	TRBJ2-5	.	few	CASSLAKAEETQYF	TGTGCCAGCAGCTTGGCCAAGGCGGAAGAGACCCAGTACTTC
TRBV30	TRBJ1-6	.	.	CAWSRSLGGRPYNSPLHF	TGTGCCTGGAGTCGTTCTCTCGGGGGGCGCCCCTATAATTCACCCCTCCACTTT
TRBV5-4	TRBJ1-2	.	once	CASRKDMDYGYTF	TGTGCCAGCCGAAAGGACATGGACTATGGCTACACCTTC
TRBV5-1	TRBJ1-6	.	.	CASSLPGESPLHF	TGCGCCAGCAGCTTGCCAGGGGAATCACCCCTCCACTTT
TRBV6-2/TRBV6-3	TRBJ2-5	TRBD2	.	CASSSRTSGGTPQETQYF	TGTGCCAGCAGTTCCAGGACTAGCGGGGGGACTCCCCAAGAGACCCAGTACTTC
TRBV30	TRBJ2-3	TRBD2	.	CAWSEAGTYTDTQYF	TGTGCCTGGAGTGAAGCGGGGACCTACACAGATACGCAGTATTTT
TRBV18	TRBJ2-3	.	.	CASSPGLSSRDTQYF	TGTGCCAGCTCACCGGGACTTTCGTCAAGGGATACGCAGTATTTT
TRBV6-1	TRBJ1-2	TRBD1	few	CASSETGTGANYGYTF	TGTGCCAGCAGTGAAACGGGGACAGGGGCTAACTATGGCTACACCTTC
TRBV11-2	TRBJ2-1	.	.	CASSSTGFNEQFF	TGTGCCAGCAGCTCCACAGGGTTCAATGAGCAGTTCTTC
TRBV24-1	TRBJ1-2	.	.	CATSDSGPGGYTF	TGTGCCACCAGTGATTCAGGGCCGGGTGGCTACACCTTC
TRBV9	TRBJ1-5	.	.	CASSPTPVSNQPQHF	TGTGCCAGCAGCCCAACGCCGGTAAGCAATCAGCCCCAGCATTTT
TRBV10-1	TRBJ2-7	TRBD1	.	CASNSLTGGYEQYF	TGCGCCAGCAATTCCCTGACAGGGGGCTACGAGCAGTACTTC
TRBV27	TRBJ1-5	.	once	CASSLSGGLSNQPQHF	TGTGCCAGCAGTTTATCGGGAGGGTTGAGCAATCAGCCCCAGCATTTT
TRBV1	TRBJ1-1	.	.	CTSSQAQTGIEAFF	TGCACCAGCAGCCAAGCTCAGACAGGGATTGAAGCTTTCTTT
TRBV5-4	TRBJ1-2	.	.	CASRGVGGGGYTF	TGTGCCAGCAGGGGGGTCGGGGGAGGTGGCTACACCTTC
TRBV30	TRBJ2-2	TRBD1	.	CAWTDRGSGELFF	TGTGCCTGGACCGACAGGGGATCCGGGGAGCTGTTTTTT
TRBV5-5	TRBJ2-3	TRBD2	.	CASSLFGLAGGDADTQYF	TGTGCCAGCAGCTTGTTCGGACTAGCGGGGGGAGACGCAGATACGCAGTATTTT
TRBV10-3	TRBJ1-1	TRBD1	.	CAMRDTKAETGGITEAFF	TGTGCCATGAGGGACACCAAAGCCGAAACAGGGGGAATCACTGAAGCTTTCTTT
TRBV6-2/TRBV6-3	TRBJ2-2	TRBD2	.	CASSTAGGRTGELFF	TGTGCCAGCAGTACGGCGGGGGGGCGTACCGGGGAGCTGTTTTTT
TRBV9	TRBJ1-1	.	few	CASSVANTEAFF	TGTGCCAGCAGCGTAGCTAACACTGAAGCTTTCTTT
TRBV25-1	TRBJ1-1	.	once	CASSEFNSMNTEAFF	TGTGCCAGCAGTGAATTTAACAGCATGAACACTGAAGCTTTCTTT
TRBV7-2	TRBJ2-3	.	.	CASSLVGGWGTDTQYF	TGTGCCAGCAGCTTAGTTGGGGGCTGGGGCACAGATACGCAGTATTTT
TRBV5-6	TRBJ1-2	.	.	CASTLGAGYGYTF	TGTGCCAGCACCCTAGGCGCGGGATATGGCTACACCTTC
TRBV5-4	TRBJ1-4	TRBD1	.	CASSSIGTGSEKLFF	TGTGCCAGCAGCTCAATCGGGACAGGGAGTGAAAAACTGTTTTTT
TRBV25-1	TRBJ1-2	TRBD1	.	CASRRTGKDGYGYTF	TGTGCCAGCAGGAGGACAGGGAAAGACGGCTATGGCTACACCTTC
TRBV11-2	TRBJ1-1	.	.	CASSLEGLNGAFF	TGTGCCAGCAGCTTAGAGGGGCTCAATGGCGCTTTCTTT
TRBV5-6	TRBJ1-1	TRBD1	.	CASSWGTGGTEAFF	TGTGCCAGCAGCTGGGGGACAGGGGGCACTGAAGCTTTCTTT